The next 21 T cell receptor beta chains were all read from a single sample in a study of shared clonotypes between healthy human individuals. Measured with immunoSEQ multiplex PCR; TCRdb has only the in-frame clones, and not every one. This table has 650,000 to 800,000 clones, around 77% appearing once. Sequenced: memory CD4+ T cells sorted from blood. The subset was: CD45RA-negative fraction. These receptors were taken from a woman in her twenties or thirties in good health.

V usage is TRBV5-1 and J usage is TRBJ2-5; D not certain. Germline values: CDR1 SGHRS, CDR2 YFSETQ. Trimming removed 0 bases at V and 2 bases at J, with 8 bases between. The CDR3 consists of 14 residues. The CDR3 is CASSLGREQETQYF. CDR3 nucleotides: TGCGCCAGCAGCTTGGGGCGCGAGCAAGAGACCCAGTACTTC.

A single count supports this clone. The chain employs TRBV7-2 and TRBJ2-7, with D perhaps matching TRBD2 (6 bases). CDR3 length: 14 residues. V was cut by 8 bases and J by 7 bases, with 21 bases left in between. Germline V gene data show CDR1 as SGHTA and CDR2 as FQGNSA. CDR3 amino acids: CASSPGTARGEQYF. The CDR3 nucleotides are TGTGCCAGCTCCCCCGGCACAGCCCGGGGGGAGCAGTACTTC.

This clone was recorded once. The chain employs TRBV2 and TRBJ2-3; 7 bases align to TRBD1. The CDR3 has 14 residues. Per germline, CDR1 SNHLY and CDR2 FYNNEI. V shed 3 bases and J 6 bases; nucleotides not matched to a gene: 6. The CDR3, as DNA: TGTGCCAGCAGTGACGGACAGGCTCGGGATACGCAGTATTTT. This sequence encodes CASSDGQARDTQYF.

The chain carries TRBV30 and TRBJ1-1, with TRBD1 identical over 9 bases. Unmatched junction bases numbered 7, after V lost 5 bases and J lost 3 bases. The CDR3 has 14 residues. In germline, CDR1 is GTSNPN, CDR2 SVGIG (reference sequence). Here the CDR3 reads CAWGTGMGDTEAFF. The CDR3 nucleotides read TGTGCCTGGGGGACAGGGATGGGGGACACTGAAGCTTTCTTT.

This clone was recorded at least ten times. The chain joins TRBV2 to TRBJ2-2; D not certain. This CDR3 comprises 14 residues. CDR1 is SNHLY and CDR2 is FYNNEI in the germline V gene. With 5 bases removed from V and 0 bases from J, the gap between germline ends came to 7 bases. The CDR3 sequence is CASSTTTNTGELFF. CDR3 bases: TGTGCCAGCAGTACCACCACGAACACCGGGGAGCTGTTTTTT.

The rearrangement uses TRBV28 and TRBJ1-5; TRBD1 might be the D (5 bases). V was cut by 5 bases and J by 2 bases, with 13 bases left in between. The germline V gene has CDR1 MDHEN and CDR2 SYDVKM. The CDR3 runs 15 residues. This CDR3 reads CASSGSGGGNQPQHF. For the CDR3, the DNA is TGTGCCAGCAGTGGTTCCGGAGGGGGCAATCAGCCCCAGCATTTT.

V usage is TRBV7-9 and J usage is TRBJ2-6, with 7 bases that match TRBD2. Trimming removed 7 bases from V and 2 bases from J; junction bases left unmatched: 8. The CDR3 covers 16 residues. Germline-derived CDR1 and CDR2 are SEHNR and FQNEAQ (reference sequence). The CDR3 spells CASNLAALAGANVLTF. For the CDR3, the DNA is TGTGCCAGCAATCTAGCGGCCCTAGCTGGGGCCAACGTCCTGACTTTC.

This clone was recorded a few times. The chain carries TRBV6-1 and TRBJ2-2; D is possibly TRBD2 (5 bases). The CDR3 runs 15 residues. V lost 2 bases, J lost 7 bases, and 14 bases lay in between. Germline V gives CDR1 MNHNS, CDR2 SASEGT. This chain's CDR3 is CASSESGLADGELFF. CDR3 DNA sequence: TGTGCCAGCAGTGAATCGGGTCTAGCCGACGGGGAGCTGTTTTTT.

This clone showed up just a few times. The DNA of the CDR3 is TGTGCCAGCTCCCCCTTTGGGACAGGAAAGTATGGCTACACCTTC. Its translation is CASSPFGTGKYGYTF. This chain uses TRBV2 with TRBJ1-2; 8 positions match TRBD1. CDR3 size: 15 residues. V was pared by 8 bases and J by 5 bases, with 13 bases of the junction left unmatched. Per the germline V gene, CDR1 is SNHLY and CDR2 is FYNNEI.

For the CDR3, the DNA is TGTGCCAGCGACGACAGGGGGGGGTATGGCTACACCTTC. It yields the protein CASDDRGGYGYTF. The chain carries TRBV28 and TRBJ1-2; 9 bases fit TRBD1. The CDR3 is 13 residues long. CDR1 and CDR2 (germline): MDHEN, SYDVKM. The V gene end was trimmed by 8 bases and the J gene end by 5 bases; junction bases not matched to a gene: 6.

V gene TRBV14 combines with J gene TRBJ2-2, with D possibly being TRBD1 or TRBD2 (5 bases each). The CDR3 spans 13 residues. V dropped 6 bases and J dropped 7 bases, with 12 bases sitting between them. CDR1 SGHDN and CDR2 FVKESK come from the germline V gene. The CDR3 spells CASRPGPLGELFF. CDR3 DNA sequence: TGTGCCAGCAGACCGGGACCTCTCGGGGAGCTGTTTTTT. Combining the CDR3 with reference TRBV14 and TRBJ2-2 gives the whole variable domain EAGVTQFPSHSVIEKGQTVTLRCDPISGHDNLYWYRRVMGKEIKFLLHFVKESKQDESGMPNNRFLAERTGGTYSTLKVQPAELEDSGVYFCASRPGPLGELFFGEGSRLTVL.

The genes are TRBV5-6 and TRBJ2-6; D is perhaps TRBD1 (5 bases). The CDR3 covers 18 residues. In germline, CDR1 is SGHDT, CDR2 YYEEEE. Trimming removed 0 bases from V and 0 bases from J, with 13 bases in between. The CDR3 is CASSLGLHRSSGANVLTF. The CDR3 bases are TGTGCCAGCAGCTTGGGTTTGCACAGGAGCTCTGGGGCCAACGTCCTGACTTTC. The full variable domain, its missing parts supplied by reference TRBV5-6 and TRBJ2-6, is DAGVTQSPTHLIKTRGQQVTLRCSPKSGHDTVSWYQQALGQGPQFIFQYYEEEERQRGNFPDRFSGHQFPNYSSELNVNALLLGDSALYLCASSLGLHRSSGANVLTFGAGSRLTVL.

This clone was recorded many times. This sequence joins TRBV2 and TRBJ2-2; D remains unclear. The V and J ends lost 4 bases and 4 bases respectively, with 10 bases between them. The length of the CDR3 is 14 residues. CDR1 and CDR2 (germline): SNHLY, FYNNEI. In DNA form, the CDR3 reads TGTGCCAGCAGTGCACAGTGGGGCACCGGGGAGCTGTTTTTT. Protein product: CASSAQWGTGELFF.

V gene TRBV14 combines with J gene TRBJ1-2; TRBD1 matches at 8 bases. The CDR3 length is 14 residues. The V gene's germline CDR1 is SGHDN and CDR2 FVKESK. Germline trimming cut 4 bases from V and 6 bases from J; bases unmatched to any gene: 7. The CDR3 DNA sequence: TGTGCCAGCAGCCTTATGGACAGGGTCGATGGCTACACCTTC. Protein: CASSLMDRVDGYTF.

V usage is TRBV4-1 and J usage is TRBJ2-7, with D perhaps TRBD1 (5 bases). The CDR3 loop spans 14 amino acids. Trimming removed 2 bases at V and 1 base at J, with 9 bases between. Germline V gives CDR1 MGHRA, CDR2 YSYEKL. CDR3 in DNA: TGCGCCAGCAGCCAACCGACAGAGTCCTACGAGCAGTACTTC. It encodes CASSQPTESYEQYF.

The CDR3 loop is CASSAPGTGGDEAFF. For the CDR3, the DNA is TGTGCCAGCAGCGCTCCCGGGACAGGGGGCGATGAAGCTTTCTTT. The chain carries TRBV7-2 and TRBJ1-1, with 12 bases matching TRBD1. The J segment lost 7 bases and the V segment lost 5 bases, leaving 8 bases of the junction unmatched. The CDR3 totals 15 residues. Germline V gene sequence: CDR1 SGHTA, CDR2 FQGNSA.

V and J are TRBV5-1 and TRBJ2-4, with D perhaps TRBD1 (6 bases). Germline CDR1 and CDR2: SGHRS and YFSETQ. The ends were cut back, 4 bases at V and 7 bases at J, with 15 bases in the middle. The CDR3 runs 14 residues. CDR3 in amino acids: CASSPGTTRNIQYF. CDR3 sequence (DNA): TGCGCCAGCAGCCCAGGGACAACCCGGAACATTCAGTACTTC.

The rearrangement joins TRBV28 to TRBJ1-2; 8 nucleotides match TRBD1. This CDR3 spans 14 amino acids. Losses at the gene ends were 4 bases for V and 8 bases for J; bases not matched to a gene: 9. Germline assignment: CDR1 MDHEN and CDR2 SYDVKM. CDR3 loop: CASSSHQGAQGYTF. CDR3 sequence (DNA): TGTGCCAGCAGTTCCCATCAGGGGGCTCAGGGCTACACCTTC.

DNA for the CDR3: TGTGCCAGTAGTCCGCCACGGACAGGTATGAACACTGAAGCTTTCTTT. Translated, it gives CASSPPRTGMNTEAFF. V usage is TRBV19 and J usage is TRBJ1-1; 7 nucleotides match TRBD1. Germline V CDR1 and CDR2: LNHDA, SQIVND (reference sequence). The CDR3 is 16 residues long. Losses at the gene ends were 5 bases for V and 0 bases for J; bases not matched to a gene: 9.

This rearrangement joins TRBV29-1 to TRBJ2-1, with TRBD1 matching 9 bases. V was pared by 7 bases and J by 9 bases, with 16 bases of the junction left unmatched. This CDR3 comprises 15 residues. Per the germline V gene, CDR1 is SQVTM and CDR2 is ANQGSEA. The CDR3 DNA reads as TGCAGCGGACGGGGTGAGGGACAGGGTAAAATTGAGCAGTTCTTC. This gives the protein CSGRGEGQGKIEQFF.

This clone appeared once. This chain connects TRBV27 to TRBJ1-5; weak D call: TRBD1 (5 bases). The V gene lost 5 bases and the J gene lost 0 bases, with 11 bases spanning the gap. Germline V lookup: CDR1 MNHEY, CDR2 SMNVEV (reference sequence). The CDR3 is 15 residues long. The CDR3 nucleotides read TGTGCCAGCAGTCAGGCCAGGGATAGCAATCAGCCCCAGCATTTT. Translation: CASSQARDSNQPQHF.